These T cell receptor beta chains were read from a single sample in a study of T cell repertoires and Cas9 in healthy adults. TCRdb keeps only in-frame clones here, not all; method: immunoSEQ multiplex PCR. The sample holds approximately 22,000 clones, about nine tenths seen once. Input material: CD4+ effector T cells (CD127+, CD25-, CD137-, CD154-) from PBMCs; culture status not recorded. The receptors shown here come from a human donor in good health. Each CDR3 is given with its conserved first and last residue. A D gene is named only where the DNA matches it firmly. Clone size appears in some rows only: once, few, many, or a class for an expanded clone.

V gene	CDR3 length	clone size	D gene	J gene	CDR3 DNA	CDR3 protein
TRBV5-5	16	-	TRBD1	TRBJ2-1	TGTGCCAGCAGCCTCGGTAGGACAGGGACCTACAATGAGCAGTTCTTC	CASSLGRTGTYNEQFF
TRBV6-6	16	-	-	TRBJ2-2	TGTGCCAGCAGTTCCTCGACTGGGACGATTACCGGGGAGCTGTTTTTT	CASSSSTGTITGELFF
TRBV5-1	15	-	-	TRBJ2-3	TGCGCCAGCAGCTTGGCAGGAAGGAACACAGATACGCAGTATTTT	CASSLAGRNTDTQYF
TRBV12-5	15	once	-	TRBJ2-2	TGTGCTAGTGGTTTGCCCGGGGGCAGCACCGGGGAGCTGTTTTTT	CASGLPGGSTGELFF
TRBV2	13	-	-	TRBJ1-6	TGTGCCAGCACTGGGACCGGGCATTCACCCCTCCACTTT	CASTGTGHSPLHF
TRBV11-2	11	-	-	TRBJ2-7	TGTGCCAGCAGCCGAGGGTACGAGCAGTACTTC	CASSRGYEQYF
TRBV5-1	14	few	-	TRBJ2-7	TGCGCCAGCAGCTTGGGACAGGGAGGGTTCGAGCAGTACTTC	CASSLGQGGFEQYF
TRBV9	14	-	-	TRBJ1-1	TGTGCCAGCAGCAGGGGCAATCGGAACACTGAAGCTTTCTTT	CASSRGNRNTEAFF
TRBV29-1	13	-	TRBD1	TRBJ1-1	TGCAGCGTTAAACAGGGGGCAGGTACTGAAGCTTTCTTT	CSVKQGAGTEAFF
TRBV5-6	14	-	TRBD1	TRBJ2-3	TGTGCCAGCAGCTGGGACAGAGCCACAGATACGCAGTATTTT	CASSWDRATDTQYF
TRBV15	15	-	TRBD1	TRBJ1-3	TGTGCCACCGCCCGGGGACAGGGGGTAGGAAACACCATATATTTT	CATARGQGVGNTIYF
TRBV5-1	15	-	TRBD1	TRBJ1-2	TGCGCCAGCAGCCTCCGGGACAGTCCTAACTATGGCTACACCTTC	CASSLRDSPNYGYTF
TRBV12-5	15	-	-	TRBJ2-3	TGTGCTAGTGGTTTGGTACTCGGCCCCACAGATACGCAGTATTTT	CASGLVLGPTDTQYF
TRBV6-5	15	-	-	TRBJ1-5	TGTGCCAGCAGCCACAGATCCGGGACCCATCAGCCCCAGCATTTT	CASSHRSGTHQPQHF
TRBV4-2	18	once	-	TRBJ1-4	TGTGCCAGCAGCCCAATGACCGGTGGGGGGTTAACTAATGAAAAACTGTTTTTT	CASSPMTGGGLTNEKLFF
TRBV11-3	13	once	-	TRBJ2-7	TGTGCCAGCAGCTCAACCTTTGGGGGAGAGCAGTACTTC	CASSSTFGGEQYF
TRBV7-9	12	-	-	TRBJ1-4	TGTGCCAGCAGCTTGGTCAGGGAAAAACTGTTTTTT	CASSLVREKLFF
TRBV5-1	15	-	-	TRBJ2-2	TGCGCCAGCAGCTTGCAACAGGGGAACACCGGGGAGCTGTTTTTT	CASSLQQGNTGELFF
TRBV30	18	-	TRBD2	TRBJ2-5	TGTGCCTCTGACGAGCTAGCGGGGGGACTGAAAGAGGGTGAGACCCAGTACTTC	CASDELAGGLKEGETQYF
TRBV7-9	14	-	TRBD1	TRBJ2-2	TGTGCCAGCTCCCCGGGACAGTCCACCGGGGAGCTGTTTTTT	CASSPGQSTGELFF
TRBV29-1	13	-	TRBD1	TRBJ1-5	TGCAGCGTTGGGGACAGGAACAATCAGCCCCAGCATTTT	CSVGDRNNQPQHF
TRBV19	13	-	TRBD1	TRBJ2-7	TGTGCCAGTAGTCCCCGGACAGGGGCAACTCAGTACTTC	CASSPRTGATQYF
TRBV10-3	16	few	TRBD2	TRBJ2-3	TGTGCCATCAGTGATAGGGTAGCGGGGGGAACAGATACGCAGTATTTT	CAISDRVAGGTDTQYF
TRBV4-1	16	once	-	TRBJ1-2	TGCGCCAGCAGCCAACCAAAGCAGGGAGTGAACTATGGCTACACCTTC	CASSQPKQGVNYGYTF
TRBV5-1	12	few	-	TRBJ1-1	TGCGCCAGCAGCTTGGAGGAAGGCGGAGCTTTCTTT	CASSLEEGGAFF
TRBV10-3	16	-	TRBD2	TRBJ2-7	TGTGCCATCAGTGGCAGCGGGGGGGCGAGCTCCTACGAGCAGTACTTC	CAISGSGGASSYEQYF
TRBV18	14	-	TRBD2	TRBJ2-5	TGTGCCAGCTCACCCGGACTAGCGGGGGAGACCCAGTACTTC	CASSPGLAGETQYF
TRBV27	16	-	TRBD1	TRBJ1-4	TGTGTCAGCAGTTCATATCGGACAGGGTCTAATGAAAAACTGTTTTTT	CVSSSYRTGSNEKLFF
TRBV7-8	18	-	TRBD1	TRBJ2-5	TGTGCCAGCAGCTTAGGCGGCCGGACAGGGCCACGGTTAGAGACCCAGTACTTC	CASSLGGRTGPRLETQYF
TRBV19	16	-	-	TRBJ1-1	TGTGCCAGTAGTATAGATTCGGCCAGGAAGAACACTGAAGCTTTCTTT	CASSIDSARKNTEAFF
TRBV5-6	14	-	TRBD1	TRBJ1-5	TGTGCCAGCAGCCTACCGGGACAGAGTCAGCCCCAGCATTTT	CASSLPGQSQPQHF
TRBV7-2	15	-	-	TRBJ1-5	TGTGCCAGCAGTCGGTCGGCTTTTGGGAATCAGCCCCAGCATTTT	CASSRSAFGNQPQHF
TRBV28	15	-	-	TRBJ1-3	TGTGCCAGCAGTTTCCCGGAGGGGTCTGGAAACACCATATATTTT	CASSFPEGSGNTIYF
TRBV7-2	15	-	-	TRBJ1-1	TGTGCCAGCAGATCCCACGGGCAGAAGAACACTGAAGCTTTCTTT	CASRSHGQKNTEAFF
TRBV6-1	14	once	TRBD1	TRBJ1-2	TGTGCCAGCAGTGAAGTGGGGACAGGGGTTGGCTACACCTTC	CASSEVGTGVGYTF
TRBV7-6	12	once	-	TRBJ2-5	TGTGCCAGCAGCTTAGACCGAGAGACCCAGTACTTC	CASSLDRETQYF
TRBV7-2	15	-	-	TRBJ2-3	TGTGCCAGCAGCTTAAGTTGGCGACACACAGATACGCAGTATTTT	CASSLSWRHTDTQYF
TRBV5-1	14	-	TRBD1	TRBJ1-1	TGCGCCAGCAGCTTTGGACAGGGTAACACTGAAGCTTTCTTT	CASSFGQGNTEAFF
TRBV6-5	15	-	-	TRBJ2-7	TGTGCCAGCAGCCCCCAGGTTTTAAGCTCCTACGAGCAGTACTTC	CASSPQVLSSYEQYF
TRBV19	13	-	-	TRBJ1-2	TGTGCCAGTAGTATATGGCGGGAGAACGGCTACACCTTC	CASSIWRENGYTF
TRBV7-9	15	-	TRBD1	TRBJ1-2	TGTGCCAGCAGCACGAGACAGGGGGCGAGAGAGGGCTACACCTTC	CASSTRQGAREGYTF
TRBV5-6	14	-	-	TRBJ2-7	TGTGCCAGCAGCTTCCCCGCCAGGGAGTACGAGCAGTACTTC	CASSFPAREYEQYF
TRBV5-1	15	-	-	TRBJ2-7	TGCGCCAGCAGTTTGGGGGTTTCCCGCTCCTACGAGCAGTACTTC	CASSLGVSRSYEQYF
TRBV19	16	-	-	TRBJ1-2	TGTGCCAGTAGTCGGAAAATCGGACCGACTAACTATGGCTACACCTTC	CASSRKIGPTNYGYTF
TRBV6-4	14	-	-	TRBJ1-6	TGTGCCAGCAGTGTAGCACCTAGGAATTCACCCCTCCACTTT	CASSVAPRNSPLHF
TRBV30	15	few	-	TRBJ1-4	TGTGCCTGGAGTCCAAAGGGACTGATCAATGAAAAACTGTTTTTT	CAWSPKGLINEKLFF